Listed below are T cell receptor beta chains from one sample, sequenced in a study of cytomegalovirus exposure and HLA in healthy donors. Using immunoSEQ multiplex PCR, the repertoire was profiled, and TCRdb retains in-frame clones only, with some absent. The table includes more than 140,000 clones, 50% to 75% detected once. Sequenced material: PBMCs. These TCRs come from a young woman in good health and CMV-seropositive. Both conserved end residues are part of each CDR3. The order of the fields is V gene, CDR3 length, clone size, D gene, J gene, CDR3 DNA, CDR3 protein. D genes are given only for firm matches. Expanded clones are given a class, and other clones once, few, many or no size at all.

TRBV11-2,15,-,TRBD1,TRBJ2-7,TGTGCCAGCAGCCGACTCACCGGGACAGCATACGAGCAGTACTTC,CASSRLTGTAYEQYF
TRBV19,16,once,TRBD1,TRBJ1-3,TGTGCCAGTAGTATTTATCGAACAGGGGGCGGAAACACCATATATTTT,CASSIYRTGGGNTIYF
TRBV11-2,16,few,-,TRBJ1-2,TGTGCCAGCAGCTTAGATCATAGTCTTGAGGTTCATGGCTACACCTTC,CASSLDHSLEVHGYTF
TRBV10-3,13,once,-,TRBJ2-1,TGTGCCATCAGTGAGTTCGGGGTCAATGAGCAGTTCTTC,CAISEFGVNEQFF
TRBV6-6,14,-,TRBD1,TRBJ1-4,TGTGCCAGCAGATTTTTAGGACAGGAGGAAAAACTGTTTTTT,CASRFLGQEEKLFF
TRBV5-1,13,-,TRBD1,TRBJ1-4,TGCGCCAGCAGCGTCCAGGGGGCTGAAAAACTGTTTTTT,CASSVQGAEKLFF
TRBV11-2,14,-,-,TRBJ2-7,TGTGCCAGCAGCTCCCAGGGCTTGGTCTACGAGCAGTACTTC,CASSSQGLVYEQYF
TRBV4-1,15,few,-,TRBJ2-1,TGCGCCAGCAGCCAACCCCCCGGGATAAACAATGAGCAGTTCTTC,CASSQPPGINNEQFF
TRBV15,13,-,-,TRBJ2-7,TGTGCCACCAGCAGAGATATCGGTTACGAGCAGTACTTC,CATSRDIGYEQYF
TRBV10-3,17,once,-,TRBJ2-6,TGTGCCATCGCATGGGGAGTTCTTCCCTCTGGGGCCAACGTCCTGACTTTC,CAIAWGVLPSGANVLTF
TRBV4-2,17,-,TRBD2,TRBJ2-3,TGTGCCAGCAGCCAAGGAACTTTACTAGCGGGAGGGGCTACGCAGTATTTT,CASSQGTLLAGGATQYF